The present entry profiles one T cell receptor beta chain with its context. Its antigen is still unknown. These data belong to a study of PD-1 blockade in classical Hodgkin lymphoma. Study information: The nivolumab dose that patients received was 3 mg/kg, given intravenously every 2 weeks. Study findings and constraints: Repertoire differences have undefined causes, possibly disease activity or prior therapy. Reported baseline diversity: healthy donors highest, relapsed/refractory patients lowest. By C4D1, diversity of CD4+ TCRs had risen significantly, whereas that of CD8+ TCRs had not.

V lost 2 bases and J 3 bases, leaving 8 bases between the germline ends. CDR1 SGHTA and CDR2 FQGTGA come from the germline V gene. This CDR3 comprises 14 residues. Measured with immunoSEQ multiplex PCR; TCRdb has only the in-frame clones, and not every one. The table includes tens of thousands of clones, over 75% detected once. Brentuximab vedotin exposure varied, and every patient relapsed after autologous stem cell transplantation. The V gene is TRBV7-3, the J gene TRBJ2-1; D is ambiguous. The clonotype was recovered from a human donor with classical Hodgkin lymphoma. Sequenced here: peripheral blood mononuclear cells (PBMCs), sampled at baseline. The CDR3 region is CASSLHGNYNEQFF. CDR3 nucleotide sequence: TGTGCCAGCAGCTTACACGGAAACTACAATGAGCAGTTCTTC.